One T cell receptor beta chain is described in this entry. Everyone who took part was roughly 18 to 89 years old, and they came from roughly 25 US areas. Clinical history reported by participants formed the basis on which cohorts were assigned. The data were taken from a study of blood T cell repertoires in COVID-19. Original handling: Cell counts per sample came from amplifying reference gene primers. Generated by immunoSEQ multiplex PCR, the TCRdb table keeps only in-frame clones and is missing some. The V and J calls and clone size were taken over from that table, and D and trimming were inferred from the DNA. In the table there are around 330,000 clones, 75% to 90% of which are singletons. The CDR3 is made up of 14 amino acids. Germline V gene data show CDR1 as LNHDA and CDR2 as SQIVND (reference sequence). Trimming took 4 bases from V and 8 from J, leaving 14 bases between them.

V gene TRBV19 combines with J gene TRBJ1-4; D is possibly TRBD1 (5 bases). The receptor was derived from a man in his 60s who had recovered from COVID-19. Sequencing was performed on PBMCs or T cells enriched from blood (not recorded which). CDR3 loop: CASSSQGAGEKLFF. The CDR3 nucleotides are TGTGCCAGTAGTAGTCAGGGCGCCGGGGAAAAACTGTTTTTT.